A single sample gave rise to the 11 T cell receptor beta chains below, sequenced in a study of response to subunit inactivated influenza vaccine. TCRdb processed the RT-PCR reads anew with MiXCR; each CDR3 protein has one entry. The sample has 700,000 to 800,000 distinct CDR3 sequences; approximately 18% are singletons. The sequencing used PBMCs from blood, collected around 5 days after vaccination. Source of these receptors: a man in his forties or fifties who received an inactivated influenza vaccine.

V usage is TRBV10-3 and J usage is TRBJ2-5; 9 bases match TRBD1. CDR3 size: 14 residues. Germline lookup yields CDR1 ENHRY and CDR2 SYGVKD. V shed 3 bases, J shed 4 bases, and the junction held 3 bases outside the gene matches. The CDR3 here is CAISETGGVETQYF. For the CDR3, the DNA is TGTGCCATCAGTGAAACAGGGGGCGTAGAGACCCAGTACTTC.

This clonotype was found many times. The V and J genes are TRBV4-3 and TRBJ2-5; D is undetermined. Trimming took off 0 bases at V and 5 bases at J, with 10 bases between the two ends. The CDR3 is made up of 14 amino acids. The germline gives CDR1 LGHNA, CDR2 YSLEER. CDR3 loop: CASSQDANEETQYF. Written as DNA, the CDR3 is TGCGCCAGCAGCCAAGATGCTAATGAGGAGACCCAGTACTTC.

The gene calls are TRBV7-9 and TRBJ2-1, with D hard to call. V dropped 7 bases and J dropped 4 bases, with 14 bases sitting between them. The germline V gene has CDR1 SEHNR and CDR2 FQNEAQ (reference sequence). CDR3 length equals 14 residues. As DNA, the CDR3 is TGTGCCAGCAACCGAATGGTGGGATACAATGAGCAGTTCTTC. Translating it yields CASNRMVGYNEQFF.

This clonotype was counted a few times. The rearrangement joins TRBV12-3 or TRBV12-4 to TRBJ2-1, with 7 bases aligning to TRBD2. This CDR3 region has 15 residues. Trimming took 6 bases from V and 5 from J; bases not matched to a gene: 10. This CDR3 is CASSLGAGENNEQFF. In DNA, the CDR3 is TGTGCCAGCAGCCTCGGGGCGGGAGAGAACAATGAGCAGTTCTTC.

This clonotype was seen a handful of times. The chain couples TRBV10-3 to TRBJ2-7; 7 bases fit TRBD2. Germline V gene lookup returns CDR1 ENHRY and CDR2 SYGVKD. CDR3 length: 15 amino acids. Unmatched junction bases numbered 10, after V lost 4 bases and J lost 4 bases. The CDR3 protein is CAISAGAGNSYEQYF. The CDR3 DNA is TGTGCCATCAGTGCGGGAGCGGGGAATTCTTACGAGCAGTACTTC.

The rearrangement links TRBV20-1 to TRBJ2-7; TRBD2 matches 14 bases. There are 19 residues in the CDR3. The ends lost 3 bases at V and 2 bases at J; junction bases unmatched: 15. Germline values: CDR1 DFQATT, CDR2 SNEGSKA (reference sequence). CDR3 residues: CSASGTSGSALGSPYEQYF. The CDR3 DNA reads as TGCAGTGCTAGCGGGACTAGCGGGAGTGCTCTTGGTTCACCCTACGAGCAGTACTTC.

About this clonotype itself: A much more abundant neighbour one base away suggests this may be a read error. The chain is built from TRBV5-1 and TRBJ2-1; 7 nucleotides align to TRBD2. Germline V gene data show CDR1 as SGHRS and CDR2 as YFSETQ. This CDR3 comprises 15 residues. V lost 1 base, J lost 5 bases, and 6 bases stayed unmatched. The CDR3 is CASSLRPSGDNEQFF. The CDR3 coding sequence is TGCGCCAGCAGCTTGAGGCCTAGCGGAGACAATGAGCAGTTCTTC.

The genes are TRBV12-3 or TRBV12-4 and TRBJ2-2, with D uncertain. Trimming stripped 5 bases from V and 3 bases from J, with 13 bases between. The CDR3 loop spans 15 amino acids. CDR3 sequence: CASSEDRGHTGELFF. DNA of the CDR3: TGTGCCAGCAGTGAGGACCGAGGCCACACCGGGGAGCTGTTTTTT.

A few counts support this clonotype. Written as DNA, the CDR3 is TGTGCCAGCAGTCGGAACCTTGAAAGCAATCAGCCCCAGCATTTT. Residues: CASSRNLESNQPQHF. V usage is TRBV6-2 or TRBV6-3 and J usage is TRBJ1-5; D is unclear. The germline V gene has CDR1 MNHEY and CDR2 SVGEGT. Between the trimmed V and J ends, which lost 5 bases and 1 base, there was a span of 12 bases. This CDR3 has 15 amino acids.

In its sample, this clonotype was seen a few times. This chain links TRBV6-2 or TRBV6-3 with TRBJ1-5; 9 positions match TRBD1. The CDR3 consists of 15 residues. The junction had 8 bases not matched to a gene; V was cut back by 5 bases and J by 6 bases. Germline CDR1 reads MNHEY; CDR2 reads SVGEGT. DNA of the CDR3: TGTGCCAGCAGTATTTACGGGACAGGGTTTCAGCCCCAGCATTTT. Translating gives CASSIYGTGFQPQHF.

This chain links TRBV9 with TRBJ2-7; D gene uncertain. CDR3 length: 14 amino acids. Trimming took 3 bases from V and 5 from J, leaving 15 bases between them. CDR1 is SGDLS and CDR2 is YYNGEE in the germline V gene. CDR3 residues: CASSAGWAPNEQYF. The CDR3 DNA follows: TGTGCCAGCAGCGCCGGGTGGGCTCCCAACGAGCAGTACTTC. Filled out from reference TRBV9 and TRBJ2-7, the complete variable domain reads DSGVTQTPKHLITATGQRVTLRCSPRSGDLSVYWYQQSLDQGLQFLIQYYNGEERAKGNILERFSAQQFPDLHSELNLSSLELGDSALYFCASSAGWAPNEQYFGPGTRLTVT.